The 5 T cell receptor beta chains below were found in one sample sequenced in a study of T cell responses to AZD1222 COVID-19 vaccine. Measured with immunoSEQ multiplex PCR; TCRdb has only the in-frame clones, and not every one. Among 120,000 to 150,000 clones listed, roughly nine tenths were seen once. The sample was peripheral blood, taken 28 days after the second AZD1222 dose. These receptors came from an adult who received the AZD1222 COVID-19 vaccine.

The chain carries TRBV6-5 and TRBJ1-2; 7 bases match TRBD1. V dropped 6 bases and J dropped 5; count of bases not matched to a gene: 9. This CDR3 contains 14 residues. Germline V gene lookup returns CDR1 MNHEY and CDR2 SVGAGI. DNA of the CDR3: TGTGCCAGCAGAGATGGACAGGCGAGGTATGGCTACACCTTC. Its protein product is CASRDGQARYGYTF.

The V call is TRBV12-3 or TRBV12-4, the J call TRBJ2-7; D perhaps matches TRBD1 (5 bases). There are 13 residues in the CDR3. V dropped 7 bases and J dropped 6 bases, with 16 bases sitting between them. In nucleotides, the CDR3 is TGTGCCAGCACCAGAGCAAGGGGTGGCGAGCAGTACTTC. Protein product: CASTRARGGEQYF.

CDR3 DNA sequence: TGTGCCAGCAGTTCAACCGGGACAGGGAATGGCTACACCTTC. It translates to CASSSTGTGNGYTF. V is TRBV28 and J is TRBJ1-2; 9 bases map to TRBD1. Germline CDR1 is MDHEN and CDR2 is SYDVKM. The junction had 6 bases not matched to a gene; V was cut back by 4 bases and J by 6 bases. The CDR3 covers 14 residues.

This clone was observed a single time. J is TRBJ2-7 and V is TRBV6-6; possibly TRBD2 for D (6 bases). The CDR3 extends over 15 amino acids. V was cut by 7 bases and J by 2 bases, with 18 bases left in between. Germline V lookup: CDR1 MNHNY, CDR2 SVGAGI (reference sequence). Here the CDR3 reads CASKSEGPTTYEQYF. In nucleotides, the CDR3 is TGTGCCAGCAAATCGGAGGGGCCTACCACCTACGAGCAGTACTTC.

The chain recombines TRBV24-1 with TRBJ2-1; a weak D match, TRBD2 (7 bases). V dropped 3 bases and J dropped 7 bases, with 21 bases sitting between them. This CDR3 has 17 amino acids. Germline V gene lookup returns CDR1 KGHDR and CDR2 SFDVKD. The CDR3 here is CATSDAPGGREGNEQFF. In DNA, the CDR3 is TGTGCCACCAGTGATGCCCCGGGGGGCCGCGAGGGGAATGAGCAGTTCTTC.